The sequence of this T cell receptor (beta chain) was determined in a study of blood T cells in healthy people across ages. The authors ran a second PCR of 7 to 11 cycles using a sample-barcoded 5' primer and a J-beta primer mix. The study obtained at least 2.5 million CDR3-containing paired-end reads from every sample. TCRdb reprocessed the 5' RACE reads with MiXCR, giving one entry per CDR3 protein. This sample carries some 780,000 distinct CDR3 sequences, about 61% of them seen once, and the ten largest clones take roughly 24%. CDR3 length: 17 amino acids. Trimming left V 4 bases short and J 11 bases short, with 29 bases between. In germline, CDR1 is LNHNV, CDR2 YYDKDF (reference sequence). This clonotype was observed once.

The sequenced sample consisted of blood. The receptor was derived from a man aged 40-50 years in good health. This chain connects TRBV15 to TRBJ2-5; perhaps TRBD1 as D (5 bases). The CDR3 nucleotides read TGTGCCACCAGCACCAAAGATGAGATCGGACACCGCGACCGGCAGTACTTC. It translates to CATSTKDEIGHRDRQYF.